This is a list of T cell receptor beta chains from one sample in a study of T cells in narcolepsy. Generated by immunoSEQ multiplex PCR, the TCRdb table keeps only in-frame clones and is missing some. Of fewer than 15,000 clones listed, 85% to 90% are singletons. Specimen: CD45RA- memory CD4+ T cells from PBMCs. These receptors all come from a human donor with narcolepsy. Both conserved end residues are part of each CDR3. Each record gives: D gene, V gene, J gene, CDR3 length, clone size, CDR3 protein, CDR3 DNA. A D gene is named only where the DNA matches it firmly. A row's size may be missing; if present it is once, few, many or a size class.

>TRBD1|TRBV19|TRBJ1-2|13|.
CASRRQGALGYTF
TGTGCCAGTAGGAGACAGGGAGCGCTAGGCTACACCTTC
>.|TRBV6-5|TRBJ1-1|14|.
CASSRGGARTEAFF
TGTGCCAGCAGTAGGGGGGGGGCGAGAACTGAAGCTTTCTTT
>.|TRBV7-8|TRBJ2-7|14|.
CASSLGGGEYEQYF
TGTGCCAGCAGCCTTGGAGGAGGGGAGTACGAGCAGTACTTC
>TRBD2|TRBV5-1|TRBJ2-5|16|.
CASSLVVSGRKETQYF
TGCGCCAGCAGCTTGGTAGTTTCCGGGAGGAAAGAGACCCAGTACTTC
>TRBD2|TRBV6-5|TRBJ2-2|15|.
CASRRGVAWSGELFF
TGTGCCAGCAGGCGGGGGGTAGCTTGGTCCGGGGAGCTGTTTTTT
>.|TRBV6-5|TRBJ1-5|13|.
CASKTGLGQPQHF
TGTGCCAGCAAAACAGGGTTGGGTCAGCCCCAGCATTTT
>.|TRBV28|TRBJ2-7|14|.
CASSLEGRNYEQYF
TGTGCCAGCAGTTTAGAGGGCAGGAATTACGAGCAGTACTTC
>.|TRBV2|TRBJ2-5|14|.
CASNQRAEEETQYF
TGTGCCAGCAACCAGCGGGCAGAGGAAGAGACCCAGTACTTC
>TRBD1|TRBV19|TRBJ2-3|18|once
CASSLKSTDRGFADTQYF
TGTGCCAGTAGTCTGAAGTCGACGGACAGGGGGTTTGCAGATACGCAGTATTTT
>TRBD2|TRBV7-2|TRBJ2-1|15|.
CASSPGTSRHNEQFF
TGTGCCAGCAGCCCCGGGACTAGCCGCCACAATGAGCAGTTCTTC
>.|TRBV6-1|TRBJ2-7|16|.
CASSEALGRAGYEQYF
TGTGCCAGCAGTGAAGCGCTCGGGCGGGCGGGCTACGAGCAGTACTTC
>TRBD2|TRBV5-1|TRBJ2-5|15|.
CASQEGGGFQETQYF
TGCGCCAGCCAAGAGGGCGGGGGATTCCAAGAGACCCAGTACTTC
>TRBD1|TRBV5-1|TRBJ1-2|14|.
CASSLGQVIYGYTF
TGCGCCAGCAGCCTAGGACAGGTGATTTATGGCTACACCTTC
>.|TRBV5-6|TRBJ2-7|14|.
CASSLLRGLSEQYF
TGTGCCAGCAGCTTGCTAAGGGGATTAAGCGAGCAGTACTTC
>TRBD1|TRBV4-1|TRBJ1-3|16|.
CASSRLGQGAGNTIYF
TGCGCCAGCAGCCGACTGGGACAGGGCGCTGGAAACACCATATATTTT
>TRBD1|TRBV5-6|TRBJ1-2|14|.
CASSLDRVQYGYTF
TGTGCCAGCAGCCTAGACAGGGTACAATATGGCTACACCTTC
>TRBD1|TRBV19|TRBJ2-5|14|.
CASTPQGVQETQYF
TGTGCCAGCACTCCACAGGGGGTTCAAGAGACCCAGTACTTC
>.|TRBV19|TRBJ2-7|14|.
CASSIGDRQNEQYF
TGTGCCAGTAGTATAGGAGACAGGCAAAACGAGCAGTACTTC
>TRBD2|TRBV7-2|TRBJ2-1|16|.
CASSQVGPSGSNEQFF
TGTGCCAGCAGCCAAGTGGGCCCTAGCGGGTCTAATGAGCAGTTCTTC
>.|TRBV19|TRBJ2-1|13|.
CASSIQRNNEQFF
TGTGCCAGTAGTATCCAGCGGAACAATGAGCAGTTCTTC
>.|TRBV6-1|TRBJ2-7|14|.
CASLGFLGSGEQYF
TGTGCCAGCCTTGGCTTCCTAGGCTCGGGAGAGCAGTACTTC
>.|TRBV6-1|TRBJ1-2|13|.
CASSGVGPAGYTF
TGTGCCAGCAGTGGTGTTGGGCCGGCTGGCTACACCTTC
>TRBD1|TRBV29-1|TRBJ2-2|13|.
CSAGQGVTGELFF
TGCAGCGCTGGACAGGGCGTAACCGGGGAGCTGTTTTTT
>.|TRBV7-3|TRBJ2-1|15|.
CASSPGQASYNEQFF
TGTGCCAGCAGCCCAGGACAAGCCTCCTACAATGAGCAGTTCTTC
>.|TRBV7-6|TRBJ1-1|15|.
CASSLAETMNTEAFF
TGTGCCAGCAGCTTAGCTGAAACTATGAACACTGAAGCTTTCTTT
>TRBD2|TRBV27|TRBJ2-5|15|.
CASSLGGEGWETQYF
TGTGCCAGCAGTTTAGGAGGGGAGGGCTGGGAGACCCAGTACTTC
>TRBD1|TRBV30|TRBJ1-2|12|.
CAGRQGLAGYTF
TGTGCCGGACGACAGGGGCTCGCTGGCTACACCTTC
>TRBD1|TRBV5-8|TRBJ1-2|14|.
CASSYQTGGAGYTF
TGTGCCAGCAGCTACCAGACAGGGGGGGCTGGCTACACCTTC
>TRBD2|TRBV9|TRBJ2-7|14|.
CASSVRDYSYEQYF
TGTGCCAGCAGCGTCCGGGACTACTCCTACGAGCAGTACTTC
>.|TRBV5-6|TRBJ1-2|15|.
CASSPAGGLNYGYTF
TGTGCCAGCAGCCCCGCGGGGGGCCTTAACTATGGCTACACCTTC
>.|TRBV4-2|TRBJ1-2|15|once
CASSRGVETNYGYTF
TGTGCCAGCAGCCGGGGGGTGGAGACTAACTATGGCTACACCTTC
>TRBD1|TRBV11-2|TRBJ2-2|15|.
CASTTRTGATGELFF
TGTGCCAGCACCACCCGGACAGGGGCCACCGGGGAGCTGTTTTTT
>TRBD2|TRBV5-1|TRBJ2-7|17|.
CASSLFRGGEITYEQYF
TGCGCCAGCAGCTTGTTCCGGGGGGGCGAAATCACCTACGAGCAGTACTTC
>TRBD2|TRBV11-2|TRBJ2-5|16|.
CASSPVDSGGRETQYF
TGTGCCAGCAGCCCCGTCGATAGCGGCGGGAGGGAGACCCAGTACTTC
>.|TRBV30|TRBJ1-2|15|.
CAWSPTGRRSYGYTF
TGTGCCTGGAGTCCGACAGGTCGGAGGAGCTATGGCTACACCTTC
>TRBD2|TRBV5-1|TRBJ2-5|16|.
CASSSLAGGSQETQYF
TGCGCCAGCAGCAGTTTAGCGGGAGGGTCCCAAGAGACCCAGTACTTC
>.|TRBV30|TRBJ2-3|14|few
CAWGAGHSGDTQYF
TGTGCCTGGGGAGCGGGACATTCGGGGGATACGCAGTATTTT
>TRBD2|TRBV7-8|TRBJ2-5|16|.
CASSLGRLLAGETQYF
TGTGCCAGCAGCTTGGGCCGGTTGCTAGCGGGGGAGACCCAGTACTTC
>TRBD2|TRBV30|TRBJ2-3|14|.
CAWSSGRAADTQYF
TGTGCCTGGAGTAGCGGGAGGGCGGCAGATACGCAGTATTTT
>TRBD2|TRBV7-2|TRBJ2-1|14|.
CASTTSGRYNEQFF
TGTGCCAGCACGACTAGCGGGAGATACAATGAGCAGTTCTTC
>.|TRBV6-1|TRBJ2-2|16|.
CASSELGGVSTGELFF
TGTGCCAGCAGTGAATTGGGGGGAGTGAGTACCGGGGAGCTGTTTTTT
>TRBD2|TRBV9|TRBJ2-1|15|.
CASSASGREYNEQFF
TGTGCCAGCAGCGCTAGCGGGAGGGAATACAATGAGCAGTTCTTC
>TRBD2|TRBV29-1|TRBJ2-1|15|.
CSVEVGAGGANEQFF
TGCAGCGTTGAAGTAGGAGCGGGAGGGGCAAATGAGCAGTTCTTC
>TRBD1|TRBV19|TRBJ2-1|13|.
CASNRGRFDEQFF
TGTGCCAGTAACAGGGGACGTTTCGATGAGCAGTTCTTC
>.|TRBV27|TRBJ2-7|14|once
CASSFLQGSYEQYF
TGTGCCAGCAGTTTCTTACAGGGATCCTACGAGCAGTACTTC
>TRBD1|TRBV5-1|TRBJ2-6|17|.
CASYLGTGGSGANVLTF
TGCGCCAGCTACCTGGGGACAGGGGGCTCTGGGGCCAACGTCCTGACTTTC
>TRBD1|TRBV6-5|TRBJ1-2|13|.
CASSRGQNYGYTF
TGTGCCAGCAGTAGGGGACAGAACTATGGCTACACCTTC
>.|TRBV6-5|TRBJ1-3|15|.
CASSPAQGSGNTIYF
TGTGCCAGCAGCCCGGCTCAGGGGAGCGGAAACACCATATATTTT
>TRBD1|TRBV19|TRBJ1-5|14|.
CATRQGISNQPQHF
TGTGCCACCAGACAGGGGATCTCTAATCAGCCCCAGCATTTT
>.|TRBV6-1|TRBJ1-1|13|.
CASNRGGNTEAFF
TGTGCCAGCAACCGAGGGGGGAACACTGAAGCTTTCTTT
>.|TRBV2|TRBJ2-5|13|few
CASRSGLGETQYF
TGTGCCAGCAGAAGCGGCCTCGGAGAGACCCAGTACTTC
>TRBD2|TRBV4-1|TRBJ2-1|17|.
CASSHPGLAGGVFGQFF
TGCGCCAGCAGCCACCCGGGACTAGCGGGTGGAGTTTTCGGGCAGTTCTTC